Below, 16 T cell receptor beta chains from the same sample are listed, as sequenced in a study of post-analysis software for immune sequencing data. Findings of the study overall: Roughly five TRBV segments appeared more often in patients than in controls, and TRBV5-6, TRBV5-1 and TRBV20-1 were among these.

Their specific antigens are unknown. The TCR beta cDNA libraries carried unique molecular identifiers. TCRdb re-analysed the PCR reads in MiXCR, keeping a single row per CDR3 protein. This table holds some 890,000 distinct CDR3 sequences, 53% found once. The sample taken for sequencing was blood. All receptors derive from a girl between 10 and 17 years old with multiple sclerosis.

This clonotype was recorded a few times. The gene calls are TRBV29-1 and TRBJ2-5, with TRBD2 matching over 10 bases. Germline-derived CDR1 and CDR2 are SQVTM and ANQGSEA. Losses at the gene ends were 5 bases for V and 0 bases for J; bases not matched to a gene: 6. This CDR3 spans 15 amino acids. This CDR3 is CSVTGLAVYQETQYF. CDR3 nucleotide sequence: TGCAGCGTTACAGGACTAGCGGTGTACCAAGAGACCCAGTACTTC.

V usage is TRBV12-3 or TRBV12-4 and J usage is TRBJ1-6; D is unresolved. The CDR3 consists of 14 residues. The V gene lost 6 bases and the J gene lost 0 bases, with 6 bases spanning the gap. CDR3 nucleotide sequence: TGTGCCAGCAGGCCTAGCTCCTATAATTCACCCCTCCACTTT. It codes for CASRPSSYNSPLHF.

There are a few counts of this clonotype. This chain links TRBV10-3 with TRBJ2-5; D uncertain. V shed 0 bases and J shed 4 bases, with 12 bases lying between them. Germline CDR1 and CDR2: ENHRY and SYGVKD. CDR3 length: 15 amino acids. The DNA for the CDR3 is TGTGCCATCAGTGAGTCAAGGGCGGCCCGAGAGACCCAGTACTTC. It encodes CAISESRAARETQYF.

V is TRBV12-5 and J is TRBJ2-5; unclear D gene. Trimming cost V 5 bases and J 4 bases, with 5 bases left between them. Germline V gene data show CDR1 as LGHNT and CDR2 as FRNRAP. The CDR3 loop spans 11 amino acids. CDR3 amino acids: CASGTLETQYF. The CDR3 region has the DNA TGTGCTAGTGGTACCCTAGAGACCCAGTACTTC.

The chain carries TRBV7-2 and TRBJ2-1; TRBD2 aligns across 13 bases. In germline, CDR1 is SGHTA, CDR2 FQGNSA. With V trimmed by 5 bases and J by 7 bases, 8 bases remained unmatched. The CDR3 extends over 16 amino acids. CDR3 sequence (DNA): TGTGCCAGCAGCGGATGGACTAGCGGGAGTTTTAATGAGCAGTTCTTC. Protein product: CASSGWTSGSFNEQFF.

The CDR3 is CASSPPAGVYGYTF. For the CDR3, the DNA is TGTGCCAGCAGCCCCCCGGCAGGGGTCTATGGCTACACCTTC. V is TRBV3-1 and J is TRBJ1-2; possible D gene TRBD1, 6 bases. V was cut by 4 bases and J by 4 bases, with 13 bases left in between. The CDR3 length is 14 residues. The germline V gene has CDR1 LGHDT and CDR2 YNNKEL (reference sequence). The full variable domain, rest sourced from reference TRBV3-1 and TRBJ1-2, is DTAVSQTPKYLVTQMGNDKSIKCEQNLGHDTMYWYKQDSKKFLKIMFSYNNKELIINETVPNRFSPKSPDKAHLNLHINSLELGDSAVYFCASSPPAGVYGYTFGSGTRLTVV.

This chain links TRBV29-1 with TRBJ2-7; 7 bases are shared with TRBD1. Germline V lookup: CDR1 SQVTM, CDR2 ANQGSEA. Trimming removed 8 bases from V and 0 bases from J; junction bases left unmatched: 4. CDR3 length equals 12 residues. The CDR3 loop is CSSRDSSYEQYF. The CDR3, as DNA: TGCAGCAGCCGGGACAGCTCCTACGAGCAGTACTTC.

This clonotype has just one count. V and J are TRBV14 and TRBJ2-1, with 11 nucleotides matching TRBD2. Germline lookup yields CDR1 SGHDN and CDR2 FVKESK. CDR3 length: 16 residues. The trim removed 7 bases at V and 1 base at J, leaving 6 bases unmatched. CDR3 DNA sequence: TGTGCCAGCACGGGTCTAGCGGGGGGATCCTACAATGAGCAGTTCTTC. This sequence encodes CASTGLAGGSYNEQFF. Based on the CDR3 plus reference TRBV14 and TRBJ2-1, the full variable domain is EAGVTQFPSHSVIEKGQTVTLRCDPISGHDNLYWYRRVMGKEIKFLLHFVKESKQDESGMPNNRFLAERTGGTYSTLKVQPAELEDSGVYFCASTGLAGGSYNEQFFGPGTRLTVL.

CDR3: CASSYWGGPLYEQYF. DNA of the CDR3: TGTGCCAGCAGTTACTGGGGAGGACCGCTCTACGAGCAGTACTTC. This chain links TRBV6-6 with TRBJ2-7; a weak D match, TRBD2 (6 bases). The CDR3 has 15 amino acids. Trimming took 1 base from V and 3 from J, leaving 13 bases between them. In germline, CDR1 is MNHNY, CDR2 SVGAGI (reference sequence).

The gene calls are TRBV9 and TRBJ2-3; D may be TRBD1 or TRBD2 (5 bases each). Between the trimmed V and J ends, which lost 3 bases and 5 bases, there was a span of 10 bases. The CDR3 runs 13 residues. Looked up from germline, CDR1 is SGDLS and CDR2 is YYNGEE. Here the CDR3 DNA reads TGTGCCAGCAGCGGGGACCGACGAGATACGCAGTATTTT. It is translated as CASSGDRRDTQYF.

V is TRBV13 and J is TRBJ2-6; D gene ambiguous. CDR3 length: 17 residues. Germline values: CDR1 PRHDT, CDR2 FYEKMQ (reference sequence). V gave up 5 bases and J gave up 0 bases, with 14 bases separating them. CDR3 in amino acids: CASSPRSGFSGANVLTF. CDR3 coding DNA: TGTGCCAGCAGCCCCCGTTCCGGATTCTCTGGGGCCAACGTCCTGACTTTC.

This clonotype was seen more than once but under ten times. The chain uses TRBV5-1 and TRBJ2-1, with D perhaps TRBD2 (5 bases). Trimming took off 0 bases at V and 4 bases at J, with 14 bases between the two ends. CDR1 and CDR2 (germline): SGHRS, YFSETQ. This CDR3 contains 16 residues. CDR3 DNA sequence: TGCGCCAGCAGCTTGGAAGAATTTAGGGAGTACAATGAGCAGTTCTTC. Translation gives CASSLEEFREYNEQFF.

This rearrangement joins TRBV29-1 to TRBJ1-1; no clear D. This CDR3 contains 13 residues. V lost 4 bases and J lost 6, with 15 bases in between. Germline V gives CDR1 SQVTM, CDR2 ANQGSEA. The CDR3 loop is CSVVGGIGAEAFF. The CDR3 DNA reads TGCAGCGTTGTAGGCGGAATTGGGGCTGAAGCTTTCTTT.

The sample holds a few counts of this clonotype. V is TRBV10-3 and J is TRBJ2-7; TRBD2 aligns across 11 bases. V lost 7 bases and J lost 6; bases outside the gene matches: 11. Germline lookup yields CDR1 ENHRY and CDR2 SYGVKD. CDR3 length: 15 residues. The CDR3 loop is CAITNSGGAYGEQYF. The CDR3 coding sequence is TGTGCCATCACCAATAGCGGGGGGGCCTATGGCGAGCAGTACTTC.

This clonotype has only one observation. The rearrangement links TRBV7-9 to TRBJ2-6; TRBD1 matches at 8 bases. CDR1 is SEHNR, CDR2 FQNEAQ, per germline (reference sequence). The ends lost 6 bases at V and 0 bases at J; junction bases unmatched: 4. This CDR3 region has 16 residues. The chain's CDR3 is CASREQGGSGANVLTF. CDR3 sequence (DNA): TGTGCCAGCAGGGAACAGGGGGGCTCTGGGGCCAACGTCCTGACTTTC. Looking up the rest from reference TRBV7-9 and TRBJ2-6 gives the full variable domain: DTGVSQNPRHKITKRGQNVTFRCDPISEHNRLYWYRQTLGQGPEFLTYFQNEAQLEKSRLLSDRFSAERPKGSFSTLEIQRTEQGDSAMYLCASREQGGSGANVLTFGAGSRLTVL.

The chain links TRBV7-2 to TRBJ2-6; no reliable D call. Per the germline V gene, CDR1 is SGHTA and CDR2 is FQGNSA. V was trimmed by 1 base and J by 0 bases, leaving 13 bases between them. This CDR3 is built from 18 residues. CDR3 DNA sequence: TGTGCCAGCAGCTTAGAGTCCTTAGCCTCCTCTGGGGCCAACGTCCTGACTTTC. Its protein is CASSLESLASSGANVLTF.